The source of this T cell receptor (beta chain) is a study of T-cell reconstitution after alpha-beta-depleted transplantation in children. The study's findings and limits: The main origin of T-cell counts and diversity one year after transplant was newly produced T cells. Where alpha-beta T cells came from about two months after transplant was reportedly several hundred expanded graft clones. From surviving recipient T cells and thymic progenitors came the high day-60 TCRbeta diversity observed in some patients.

The CDR3 extends over 15 amino acids. Trimming shortened V by 0 bases and J by 1 base, and 8 bases separated the two germline ends. The germline CDR1 and CDR2 sequences are SGHTA and FQGNSA. This clonotype was counted many times. The antigen is unknown. Molecular barcoding with unique molecular identifiers was used for the TCRbeta library. TCRdb processed the PCR reads anew with MiXCR; each CDR3 protein has one entry. The sample includes 250,000 to 300,000 distinct CDR3 sequences, just over 7.5% of them seen just once. Here the sequenced sample was peripheral blood, taken 360 days after TCRalphabeta/CD19-depleted stem cell transplant. The chain is built from TRBV7-2 and TRBJ2-3; D might be TRBD1 or TRBD2, each matching 5 bases. The receptor's source is a female patient aged 2 to 10 who had a stem cell transplant for Fanconi anemia, so the T cells may come from the graft donor. The CDR3 DNA is TGTGCCAGCAGCTTAGCGGGGGTCCGCACAGATACGCAGTATTTT. As protein: CASSLAGVRTDTQYF.